The present entry profiles one TCR beta chain with its context. Trimming removed 4 bases from V and 0 bases from J; junction bases left unmatched: 9. The CDR3 has 16 amino acids. Germline V lookup: CDR1 MDHEN, CDR2 SYDVKM. This entry belongs to a study of blood T cell repertoires in COVID-19. Cohort assignment relied on participant-reported clinical history. Assay: immunoSEQ multiplex PCR; the TCRdb copy retains only in-frame clones and omits some. The sample carries hundreds of thousands of clones, approximately 85% recorded once. The specimen sequenced was PBMCs or T cells enriched from blood (not recorded which). J is TRBJ2-7 and V is TRBV28; TRBD2 matches at 7 bases. This TCR derives from a woman in her forties or fifties who had recovered from COVID-19. CDR3: CASSSAWREISYEQYF. DNA for the CDR3: TGTGCCAGCAGTTCGGCTTGGCGGGAGATCTCCTACGAGCAGTACTTC. Based on the CDR3 plus reference TRBV28 and TRBJ2-7, the full variable domain is DVKVTQSSRYLVKRTGEKVFLECVQDMDHENMFWYRQDPGLGLRLIYFSYDVKMKEKGDIPEGYSVSREKKERFSLILESASTNQTSMYLCASSSAWREISYEQYFGPGTRLTVT.